The 8 T cell receptor beta chains presented below share a single source sample, sequenced in a study of blood T cell repertoires in COVID-19. The protocol was immunoSEQ multiplex PCR, while the TCRdb copy is restricted to in-frame clones and leaves out a portion. The profile covers under 300,000 clones, with around 90% appearing a single time and about 1.7% taken by the ten largest. Sequenced: PBMCs or T cells enriched from blood (not recorded which). The receptors stem from a woman in her 40s who had recovered from COVID-19.

The V call is TRBV19, the J call TRBJ1-2; D is ambiguous. The CDR3 is made up of 15 amino acids. Trimming took 6 bases from V and 0 from J, leaving 14 bases between them. The V gene's germline CDR1 is LNHDA and CDR2 SQIVND (reference sequence). The CDR3 here is CASSLLPQANYGYTF. Written as DNA, the CDR3 is TGTGCCAGTAGCCTCCTCCCCCAGGCTAACTATGGCTACACCTTC.

CDR3 in amino acids: CASSQAESSGNTIYF. The CDR3, as DNA: TGCGCCAGCAGCCAAGCTGAGAGCTCTGGAAACACCATATATTTT. The chain joins TRBV4-1 to TRBJ1-3; D ambiguous. The V end lost 1 base, the J end lost 0 bases, and 7 bases lay between the germline ends. Germline CDR1 MGHRA, CDR2 YSYEKL. CDR3 length: 15 amino acids.

The chain recombines TRBV29-1 with TRBJ1-1; D is unresolved. V lost 4 bases to trimming and J lost 7 bases, with 25 bases between them. Germline CDR1 and CDR2: SQVTM and ANQGSEA. The CDR3 is made up of 16 amino acids. The CDR3 loop is CSVVGMEGQDVHEAFF. The DNA of the CDR3 is TGCAGCGTTGTCGGTATGGAGGGCCAGGATGTCCATGAAGCTTTCTTT.

The chain employs TRBV4-1 and TRBJ1-3, with TRBD1 matching 10 bases. CDR3 size: 17 residues. Unmatched junction bases numbered 7, after V lost 1 base and J lost 4 bases. Germline V lookup: CDR1 MGHRA, CDR2 YSYEKL. The CDR3 bases are TGCGCCAGCAGCCAAGGCCGACAGGGGGCAGGAGGAAACACCATATATTTT. It encodes CASSQGRQGAGGNTIYF.

The chain employs TRBV27 and TRBJ2-1; the D gene is possibly TRBD1 (6 bases). V gave up 2 bases and J gave up 6 bases, with 11 bases separating them. From germline, CDR1 is MNHEY and CDR2 SMNVEV (reference sequence). This CDR3 is 14 amino acids long. As DNA, the CDR3 is TGTGCCAGCAGTTTACATAAACAGGGCAATGAGCAGTTCTTC. This translates into CASSLHKQGNEQFF.

The V call is TRBV19, the J call TRBJ1-1; 7 nucleotides line up with TRBD1. The length of the CDR3 is 17 residues. Trimming took 3 bases from V and 2 from J; bases not matched to a gene: 12. Germline V gene sequence: CDR1 LNHDA, CDR2 SQIVND (reference sequence). CDR3 protein: CASSILGAGGRNTEAFF. Written as DNA, the CDR3 is TGTGCCAGTAGTATCCTTGGGGCAGGGGGGAGAAACACTGAAGCTTTCTTT.

About this clone itself: Other nucleotide sequences in the sample specify the same CDR3. The V and J genes are TRBV2 and TRBJ2-2, with TRBD1 as a possible D gene (5 bases). V was clipped by 2 bases and J by 4 bases, with 5 bases between them. This CDR3 has 13 residues. CDR1 SNHLY and CDR2 FYNNEI come from the germline V gene. The CDR3: CASSEQGTGELFF. CDR3 DNA sequence: TGTGCCAGCAGTGAACAGGGCACCGGGGAGCTGTTTTTT.

In DNA form, the CDR3 reads TGTGCCAGTAGTATTATTGGGACACGTACGGGCTACACCTTC. Protein product: CASSIIGTRTGYTF. The gene calls are TRBV19 and TRBJ1-2, with D possibly TRBD1 on 6 matching bases. Trimming removed 3 bases from V and 8 bases from J, with 16 bases in between. CDR3 length: 14 amino acids. CDR1 is LNHDA and CDR2 is SQIVND in the germline V gene (reference sequence).